Listed here are 16 T cell receptor beta chains from one sample, sequenced in a study of T-cell reconstitution after alpha-beta-depleted transplantation in children. Unique molecular identifiers were incorporated into the prepared TCRbeta library. TCRdb re-derived calls from the PCR reads in MiXCR, one entry per CDR3 protein. The profile shows about 610,000 distinct CDR3 sequences, over 9.5% of them singletons. The specimen comprised PBMCs from the stem cell graft donor, sampled from the stem cell graft. The receptors were sampled from a human donor who donated a stem cell graft to a child with acute myeloid leukemia.

V and J are TRBV5-1 and TRBJ1-2; D is possibly TRBD1 (5 bases). The CDR3 length is 13 residues. The V and J ends lost 0 bases and 7 bases respectively, with 10 bases between them. From germline, CDR1 is SGHRS and CDR2 YFSETQ. The CDR3 region is CASSLAGVPGYTF. DNA for the CDR3: TGCGCCAGCAGCTTGGCGGGGGTTCCTGGCTACACCTTC.

This clonotype was observed a few times. This chain joins TRBV29-1 and TRBJ2-1, with 7 bases identical to TRBD2. Per the germline V gene, CDR1 is SQVTM and CDR2 is ANQGSEA. V lost 4 bases, J lost 8 bases, and 5 bases stayed unmatched. The CDR3 contains 12 residues. The CDR3 protein is CSVAPGRDEQFF. CDR3 coding DNA: TGCAGCGTTGCCCCAGGGAGGGATGAGCAGTTCTTC.

Ten or more counts support this clonotype. This sequence joins TRBV4-3 and TRBJ2-1; D not resolved. Trimming removed 0 bases at V and 0 bases at J, with 9 bases between. Germline values: CDR1 LGHNA, CDR2 YSLEER. CDR3 size: 16 residues. The CDR3 coding sequence is TGCGCCAGCAGCCAAGACGGCCGTAGCTCCTACAATGAGCAGTTCTTC. Translating gives CASSQDGRSSYNEQFF.

In its sample, this clonotype was seen many times. The chain has TRBV20-1 and TRBJ2-1; 9 bases are a match to TRBD2. V gave up 6 bases and J gave up 4 bases; unmatched junction bases: 7. Germline-derived CDR1 and CDR2 are DFQATT and SNEGSKA (reference sequence). The length of the CDR3 is 14 residues. As DNA, the CDR3 is TGCAGTGCAGAAGGACTAGCGCAGTACAATGAGCAGTTCTTC. Translation: CSAEGLAQYNEQFF.

In this sample, this clonotype turned up a few times. CDR3 loop: CASSESFRGFQFF. The CDR3 coding sequence is TGTGCCAGCAGTGAGAGTTTCCGGGGATTCCAGTTCTTC. The chain is built from TRBV6-1 and TRBJ2-1, with D perhaps TRBD2 (5 bases). Trimming took off 3 bases at V and 13 bases at J, with 16 bases between the two ends. The CDR3 contains 13 residues. Germline loops: CDR1 MNHNS, CDR2 SASEGT.

The chain combines TRBV20-1 with TRBJ1-1; 10 nucleotides align to TRBD1. The CDR3 has 16 amino acids. Germline loops: CDR1 DFQATT, CDR2 SNEGSKA (reference sequence). V shed 8 bases and J 5 bases; nucleotides not matched to a gene: 17. CDR3 residues: CSTGSLRDRGVTEAFF. For the CDR3, the DNA is TGCAGTACAGGATCCCTCCGGGACAGGGGTGTTACTGAAGCTTTCTTT.

This sequence joins TRBV7-2 and TRBJ2-7, with a tentative D call TRBD1 (6 bases). The V and J ends lost 4 bases and 9 bases respectively, with 16 bases between them. The CDR3 is made up of 13 amino acids. Germline V gene data show CDR1 as SGHTA and CDR2 as FQGNSA. The CDR3 sequence: CASSSYTGIGQYF. In nucleotides, the CDR3 is TGTGCCAGCAGCTCCTACACAGGGATCGGGCAGTACTTC.

CDR3 sequence: CAGQRDPEQETQYF. CDR3 sequence (DNA): TGTGCCGGACAGCGGGATCCCGAACAAGAGACCCAGTACTTC. The V and J genes are TRBV2 and TRBJ2-5, with D possibly being TRBD2 (7 bases). CDR3 length: 14 residues. The germline V gene encodes CDR1 SNHLY and CDR2 FYNNEI. V shed 11 bases and J shed 2 bases, with 18 bases lying between them.

This clonotype was counted only a few times. This chain links TRBV6-2 or TRBV6-3 with TRBJ1-4; D ambiguous. Germline values: CDR1 MNHEY, CDR2 SVGEGT. V gave up 9 bases and J gave up 13 bases, with 21 bases separating them. CDR3 length equals 13 residues. CDR3 loop: CASRTVGGNRLFF. As DNA, the CDR3 is TGTGCCAGTCGTACCGTAGGAGGGAATCGACTGTTTTTT.

This clonotype was detected ten times or more. The J gene is TRBJ2-1, the V gene TRBV30; the D is unclear. The CDR3 extends over 11 amino acids. CDR1 is GTSNPN and CDR2 is SVGIG in the germline V gene (reference sequence). V was pared by 5 bases and J by 10 bases, with 12 bases between. CDR3 DNA: TGTGCCTGGGGGCCCTACGACGAGCAGTTCTTC. Protein: CAWGPYDEQFF. The full variable domain, in which reference TRBV30 and TRBJ2-1 provide the parts outside the CDR3, is SQTIHQWPATLVQPVGSPLSLECTVEGTSNPNLYWYRQAAGRGLQLLFYSVGIGQISSEVPQNLSASRPQDRQFILSSKKLLLSDSGFYLCAWGPYDEQFFGPGTRLTVL.

V gene TRBV7-6 combines with J gene TRBJ1-1; TRBD1 matches 10 bases. The CDR3 is made up of 16 amino acids. CDR1 and CDR2 from the germline V gene are SGHVS and FNYEAQ. V shed 5 bases and J 3 bases; nucleotides not matched to a gene: 9. Here the CDR3 reads CASSPWDRGSDTEAFF. The DNA for the CDR3 is TGTGCCAGCAGCCCTTGGGACAGGGGATCGGACACTGAAGCTTTCTTT.

Here the CDR3 reads CASSYGPLTDEQYF. The CDR3 bases are TGTGCCAGCAGTTACGGACCGTTGACTGACGAGCAGTACTTC. The chain links TRBV6-5 to TRBJ2-7; D gene unclear. V shed 2 bases and J shed 5 bases, with 13 bases lying between them. Germline values: CDR1 MNHEY, CDR2 SVGAGI. CDR3 length: 14 amino acids.

Comment on this clonotype: One base away lies a much larger clone, so this may be a sequencing read error. The chain has TRBV5-1 and TRBJ1-2, with D unclear. Per germline, CDR1 SGHRS and CDR2 YFSETQ. The length of the CDR3 is 13 residues. The CDR3 coding sequence is TGCGCCAGCAGCTTGGACAGTAACTGTGGCTACACCTTC. It is translated as CASSLDSNCGYTF.

This clonotype appeared a few times. V and J are TRBV9 and TRBJ2-5; 12 bases are shared with TRBD2. Trimming cost V 4 bases and J 5 bases; bases outside gene matches: 12. This CDR3 is 17 amino acids long. The germline CDR1 and CDR2 sequences are SGDLS and YYNGEE. The CDR3 reads CASSLGLAGTVRETQYF. The CDR3, as DNA: TGTGCCAGCAGCTTGGGACTAGCGGGCACCGTGAGGGAGACCCAGTACTTC.

A few counts support this clonotype. This chain links TRBV28 with TRBJ2-5; TRBD2 aligns across 11 bases. Germline values: CDR1 MDHEN, CDR2 SYDVKM. With 10 bases clipped from V and 3 bases from J, the junction kept 4 bases outside the gene matches. The CDR3 is 13 residues long. The CDR3 loop reads CATRLAGKETQYF. In DNA form, the CDR3 reads TGTGCCACCAGACTAGCGGGAAAAGAGACCCAGTACTTC.

The chain is built from TRBV6-5 and TRBJ2-5; D remains unclear. Looked up from germline, CDR1 is MNHEY and CDR2 is SVGAGI. The CDR3 is made up of 14 amino acids. Trimming removed 1 base from V and 1 base from J, with 7 bases in between. The CDR3, as DNA: TGTGCCAGCAGTTACTTGCGTCCCCAAGAGACCCAGTACTTC. Translation gives CASSYLRPQETQYF.